Below, 27 T cell receptor beta chains from the same sample are listed, as sequenced in a study of blood T cell repertoires in COVID-19. Method: immunoSEQ multiplex PCR; TCRdb's copy keeps in-frame clones and lacks some. This table holds a few hundred thousand clones, 80% to 90% found once. The source material was PBMCs or T cells enriched from blood (not recorded which). These receptors were collected from a middle-aged woman who had been exposed to COVID-19.

This sequence joins TRBV4-2 and TRBJ2-1, with unresolved D. Germline lookup yields CDR1 LGHNA and CDR2 YNFKEQ. Deletions cut 3 bases from V and 3 bases from J, with 9 bases between. The CDR3 length is 14 residues. The CDR3 DNA follows: TGTGCCAGCAGCCAGTCGGTTCTCTACAATGAGCAGTTCTTC. Translation gives CASSQSVLYNEQFF.

The genes are TRBV3-1 (or the pseudogene TRBV3-2) and TRBJ2-1; the match to TRBD2 covers 8 bases. This CDR3 contains 17 residues. Germline V gene lookup returns CDR1 LGHDT and CDR2 YNNKEL (reference sequence). The V segment lost 1 base and the J segment 4 bases; nucleotides outside the gene matches: 9. Here the CDR3 DNA reads TGTGCCAGCAGCCAAGTAGGCCCGCTAGCGGGTTACAATGAGCAGTTCTTC. Translating gives CASSQVGPLAGYNEQFF.

This clone came up once. The J gene is TRBJ1-4, the V gene TRBV7-8, with TRBD1 identical over 7 bases. The CDR3 spans 14 residues. Per germline, CDR1 SGHVS and CDR2 FQNEAQ. The junction had 6 bases not matched to a gene; V was cut back by 5 bases and J by 6 bases. This CDR3 reads CASSPRTGDEKLFF. DNA for the CDR3: TGTGCCAGCAGCCCCCGGACAGGCGATGAAAAACTGTTTTTT.

V is TRBV2 and J is TRBJ2-1, with 13 bases lining up with TRBD2. CDR1 SNHLY and CDR2 FYNNEI come from the germline V gene. The CDR3 is made up of 14 amino acids. Trimming removed 6 bases from V and 4 bases from J; junction bases left unmatched: 0. Written as DNA, the CDR3 is TGTGCCAGCAGGACTAGCGGGGGGTACAATGAGCAGTTCTTC. It translates to CASRTSGGYNEQFF.

V and J are TRBV7-6 and TRBJ1-5; 9 bases match TRBD1. V shed 5 bases, J shed 1 base, and the junction held 12 bases outside the gene matches. This CDR3 comprises 18 residues. CDR1 SGHVS and CDR2 FNYEAQ come from the germline V gene. The CDR3 loop is CASSARQGGVGSNQPQHF. The CDR3 region has the DNA TGTGCCAGCAGCGCTAGACAGGGGGGGGTGGGAAGCAATCAGCCCCAGCATTTT.

This chain joins TRBV2 and TRBJ1-1; 8 bases agree with TRBD1. CDR1 is SNHLY and CDR2 is FYNNEI in the germline V gene. The length of the CDR3 is 13 residues. With V trimmed by 8 bases and J by 3 bases, 5 bases remained unmatched. This CDR3 reads CASGTGWDTEAFF. The CDR3 bases are TGTGCCAGCGGGACAGGTTGGGACACTGAAGCTTTCTTT.

J is TRBJ1-1 and V is TRBV7-9; 7 positions agree with TRBD1. The trim removed 5 bases at V and 4 bases at J, leaving 7 bases unmatched. The CDR3 runs 14 residues. CDR1 and CDR2 (germline): SEHNR, FQNEAQ (reference sequence). CDR3 in DNA: TGTGCCAGCAGCCTATCCGGGACAGTCACTGAAGCTTTCTTT. Translating gives CASSLSGTVTEAFF.

This clone was found once. The genes are TRBV28 and TRBJ1-2, with a tentative D call TRBD1 (5 bases). The CDR3 runs 16 residues. Germline loops: CDR1 MDHEN, CDR2 SYDVKM. Deletions cut 2 bases from V and 6 bases from J, with 19 bases between. The chain's CDR3 is CASSLSLGREVHGYTF. CDR3 in DNA: TGTGCCAGCAGTTTAAGCCTCGGCAGGGAGGTCCATGGCTACACCTTC.

The rearrangement uses TRBV28 and TRBJ1-6, with D possibly TRBD1 on 6 matching bases. CDR3 length equals 17 residues. Trimming removed 5 bases at V and 2 bases at J, with 16 bases between. In germline, CDR1 is MDHEN, CDR2 SYDVKM. CDR3 coding DNA: TGTGCCAGCAGTCGGGGGGCTGGGGGCCCCTATAATTCACCCCTCCACTTT. Its protein product is CASSRGAGGPYNSPLHF.

The chain joins TRBV28 to TRBJ2-1, with a tentative D call TRBD1 (5 bases). CDR3 length equals 17 residues. Germline V lookup: CDR1 MDHEN, CDR2 SYDVKM. V lost 3 bases and J 0 bases, leaving 15 bases between the germline ends. The CDR3 is CASSLSYKDTSYNEQFF. As DNA, the CDR3 is TGTGCCAGCAGTTTGTCTTATAAGGACACCTCCTACAATGAGCAGTTCTTC. Full variable domain (missing parts from reference TRBV28 and TRBJ2-1): DVKVTQSSRYLVKRTGEKVFLECVQDMDHENMFWYRQDPGLGLRLIYFSYDVKMKEKGDIPEGYSVSREKKERFSLILESASTNQTSMYLCASSLSYKDTSYNEQFFGPGTRLTVL.

This clone appeared once. The V call is TRBV18, the J call TRBJ1-6; 8 bases map to TRBD1. CDR1 is KGHSH, CDR2 LQKENI, per germline. V shed 2 bases, J shed 9 bases, and the junction held 6 bases outside the gene matches. The CDR3 totals 15 residues. The CDR3 region is CASSPEQGARSPLHF. DNA of the CDR3: TGTGCCAGCTCACCAGAGCAGGGGGCGCGTTCACCCCTCCACTTT.

The rearrangement uses TRBV11-2 and TRBJ1-2; D possibly corresponds to TRBD1 (5 bases). CDR3 length: 15 amino acids. The germline V gene has CDR1 SGHAT and CDR2 FQNNGV. With 0 bases removed from V and 3 bases from J, the gap between germline ends came to 11 bases. The CDR3 is CASSLDGQGYYGYTF. CDR3 DNA: TGTGCCAGCAGCTTAGATGGGCAGGGCTACTATGGCTACACCTTC.

CDR3 DNA: TGCACCAGCAGCCAAGAGGTGGAGGTTCCGGGACATCATAGCAATCAGCCCCAGCATTTT. The encoded protein is CTSSQEVEVPGHHSNQPQHF. The rearrangement joins TRBV1 to TRBJ1-5; TRBD1 is taken as the D call from the table, unchecked against the DNA. TRBV1 is an annotated pseudogene. The CDR3 covers 20 residues.

This clone was observed a few times. The rearrangement joins TRBV4-3 to TRBJ2-4; the match to TRBD2 covers 12 bases. This CDR3 has 22 amino acids. Germline-derived CDR1 and CDR2 are LGHNA and YSLEER. The junction had 15 bases not matched to a gene; V was cut back by 0 bases and J by 0 bases. In DNA form, the CDR3 reads TGCGCCAGCAGCCAAGATGCGATCGTGGCTAGCGGGGGGGGGATAGCCAAAAACATTCAGTACTTC. It is translated as CASSQDAIVASGGGIAKNIQYF.

This clone was seen only a few times. The chain employs TRBV5-1 and TRBJ1-2, with 7 nucleotides matching TRBD1. V shed 3 bases and J 0 bases; nucleotides not matched to a gene: 5. CDR1 is SGHRS, CDR2 YFSETQ, per germline. The CDR3 has 15 residues. The CDR3 DNA reads TGCGCCAGCAGCTCCTGGACAGGTCCTAACTATGGCTACACCTTC. It codes for CASSSWTGPNYGYTF.

J is TRBJ1-1 and V is TRBV18; possibly TRBD1 for D (5 bases). Germline V gives CDR1 KGHSH, CDR2 LQKENI. With 4 bases removed from V and 0 bases from J, the gap between germline ends came to 12 bases. The CDR3 runs to 15 residues. The CDR3: CASSRPMDMNTEAFF. CDR3 nucleotide sequence: TGTGCCAGCTCACGGCCCATGGACATGAACACTGAAGCTTTCTTT.

This chain joins TRBV6-5 and TRBJ2-1, with 10 bases identical to TRBD2. CDR1 is MNHEY and CDR2 is SVGAGI in the germline V gene. V was pared by 0 bases and J by 8 bases, with 7 bases of the junction left unmatched. The CDR3 covers 16 residues. The CDR3 loop reads CASSYSPSGSWYEQFF. The DNA for the CDR3 is TGTGCCAGCAGTTACTCTCCTAGCGGGAGTTGGTATGAGCAGTTCTTC.

J is TRBJ2-1 and V is TRBV7-9; D gene uncertain. Germline CDR1 reads SEHNR; CDR2 reads FQNEAQ (reference sequence). The germline V and J ends were trimmed by 2 bases and 11 bases, with 10 bases remaining between them. The CDR3 is 12 residues long. CDR3 bases: TGTGCCAGCAGCTTAAGCGCGCTACAGCAGTTCTTC. It codes for CASSLSALQQFF.

This chain connects TRBV27 to TRBJ2-7; a possible D gene is TRBD1 (6 bases). CDR3 length: 16 residues. Trimming took off 0 bases at V and 5 bases at J, with 17 bases between the two ends. Germline values: CDR1 MNHEY, CDR2 SMNVEV (reference sequence). CDR3 sequence reads: CASSLSDSYRVHEQYF. The CDR3 nucleotides read TGTGCCAGCAGTTTATCAGACTCTTACAGGGTCCACGAGCAGTACTTC.

The chain combines TRBV27 with TRBJ1-4, with 8 bases that match TRBD1. The CDR3 totals 14 residues. Germline assignment: CDR1 MNHEY and CDR2 SMNVEV (reference sequence). V trimming: 6 bases; J trimming: 6 bases; junction bases outside the gene matches: 6. The DNA for the CDR3 is TGTGCCAGCAGGATCAGGGGGCTTGATGAAAAACTGTTTTTT. It specifies CASRIRGLDEKLFF.

DNA for the CDR3: TGTGCCAGCAAAGGGGGGGGTTTTAGTGATGAGCAGTTCTTC. Its translation is CASKGGGFSDEQFF. The gene calls are TRBV2 and TRBJ2-1; D is perhaps TRBD2 (7 bases). Trimming took off 7 bases at V and 8 bases at J, with 18 bases between the two ends. Looked up from germline, CDR1 is SNHLY and CDR2 is FYNNEI. The CDR3 loop spans 14 amino acids.

J is TRBJ2-1 and V is TRBV20-1; possibly TRBD2 for D (6 bases). Trimming left V 4 bases short and J 6 bases short, with 7 bases between. Germline V gene sequence: CDR1 DFQATT, CDR2 SNEGSKA (reference sequence). The CDR3 has 11 amino acids. CDR3 bases: TGCAGTGCTAAACTAGCCAATGAGCAGTTCTTC. It translates to CSAKLANEQFF.

This chain links TRBV5-4 with TRBJ2-5, with 7 bases that match TRBD2. CDR1 is SGHNT, CDR2 YYREEE, per germline (reference sequence). V trimming: 3 bases; J trimming: 2 bases; junction bases outside the gene matches: 7. CDR3 size: 15 residues. The CDR3 nucleotides read TGTGCCAGCAGCTGGGGCGGGAGAATTCAAGAGACCCAGTACTTC. Its translation: CASSWGGRIQETQYF.

The V and J genes are TRBV7-2 and TRBJ1-6; D is perhaps TRBD1 (6 bases). Germline V gene lookup returns CDR1 SGHTA and CDR2 FQGNSA. The V end lost 4 bases, the J end lost 5 bases, and 15 bases lay between the germline ends. This CDR3 is built from 16 residues. The CDR3 DNA follows: TGTGCCAGCAGCTCAAACTGGGGGGGCCATAATTCACCCCTCCACTTT. It translates to CASSSNWGGHNSPLHF.

In DNA, the CDR3 is TGTGCCAGCTCACCTGACAGGGCTGGAAACACCATATATTTT. Protein product: CASSPDRAGNTIYF. The genes are TRBV18 and TRBJ1-3; TRBD1 matches at 7 bases. CDR1 and CDR2 (germline): KGHSH, LQKENI. The CDR3 sequence is 14 residues long. After removal of 3 bases from V and 2 bases from J, the junction contained 1 base not matched to a gene.

The chain couples TRBV28 to TRBJ2-7; 9 bases match TRBD2. V shed 5 bases and J 6 bases; nucleotides not matched to a gene: 11. Germline V gene sequence: CDR1 MDHEN, CDR2 SYDVKM. The CDR3 is made up of 15 amino acids. The DNA for the CDR3 is TGTGCCAGCAGTAAACGGGGACTAGCCCTCCTCGAGCAGTACGTC. It translates to CASSKRGLALLEQYV.

The chain joins TRBV27 to TRBJ1-1; the D gene is possibly TRBD1 (6 bases). Trimming shortened V by 4 bases and J by 1 base, and 10 bases separated the two germline ends. This CDR3 has 14 residues. Germline lookup yields CDR1 MNHEY and CDR2 SMNVEV (reference sequence). CDR3 coding DNA: TGTGCCAGCAGTTCTCGGACAGCGAACACTGAAGCTTTCTTT. Its protein is CASSSRTANTEAFF.